Presented here are 21 T cell receptor beta chains from one specimen sequenced in a study of blood T cells in healthy people across ages (dated by TCRdb to about 2015). The library came from 5' RACE. A second PCR of roughly 6 to 11 cycles was run with a J-beta primer mix and a sample-barcoded 5' primer. In-frame beta chains were kept once TCRdb had trimmed the public reads at Q25 with fastp and called clones with MiXCR. Each entry is one CDR3 protein sequence, shown with its most common DNA and genes. For this sample the table gives 1,800,000 or so distinct CDR3 sequences, of which roughly two fifths were detected only once. Of the sample, 20% to 25% is held by the ten largest clones. Sequencing was done on a sample of blood. These receptors were taken from a human donor in good health.

This chain connects TRBV12-3 or TRBV12-4 to TRBJ2-5, with D uncertain. Trimming removed 3 bases at V and 5 bases at J, with 10 bases between. The CDR3 is made up of 13 amino acids. The CDR3 region has the DNA TGTGCCAGCAGTTTTGCTCGAAGGGAGACCCAGTACTTC. It yields the protein CASSFARRETQYF.

The chain employs TRBV11-1 and TRBJ2-1, with 11 bases lining up with TRBD2. The germline V gene has CDR1 SGHAT and CDR2 FQDESV (reference sequence). CDR3 length: 16 amino acids. The J segment lost 6 bases and the V segment lost 4 bases, leaving 8 bases of the junction unmatched. The CDR3 DNA reads as TGTGCCAGCAGCTCCTCTAGCGGGGGGTCGTTCAATGAGCAGTTCTTC. This translates into CASSSSSGGSFNEQFF.

The genes are TRBV6-6 and TRBJ2-3; no reliable D call. With 4 bases removed from V and 2 bases from J, the gap between germline ends came to 7 bases. Germline lookup yields CDR1 MNHNY and CDR2 SVGAGI (reference sequence). CDR3 length: 13 amino acids. The CDR3 loop is CASSFAITDTQYF. CDR3 DNA: TGTGCCAGCAGTTTTGCTATCACAGATACGCAGTATTTT.

V is TRBV12-3 or TRBV12-4 and J is TRBJ2-3, with unresolved D. CDR3 length: 15 amino acids. Trimming shortened V by 5 bases and J by 4 bases, and 16 bases separated the two germline ends. Here the CDR3 DNA reads TGTGCCAGCAGTCTAACGGGCCATCGAGCAGATACGCAGTATTTT. Encoded protein: CASSLTGHRADTQYF.

This clonotype was detected a few times. The J gene is TRBJ2-6, the V gene TRBV20-1; no firm D call. This CDR3 region has 15 residues. CDR1 and CDR2 (germline): DFQATT, SNEGSKA (reference sequence). Between the trimmed V and J ends, which lost 0 bases and 3 bases, there was a span of 9 bases. CDR3: CSARDLGRGANVLTF. The CDR3 nucleotides are TGCAGTGCTAGAGATTTAGGGCGTGGGGCCAACGTCCTGACTTTC.

This clonotype was counted a few times. This chain connects TRBV27 to TRBJ1-2, with D uncertain. The length of the CDR3 is 14 residues. The germline gives CDR1 MNHEY, CDR2 SMNVEV (reference sequence). Trimming pared 3 bases from V and 4 bases from J, leaving 12 bases between. The CDR3 here is CASSLVAGSYGYTF. DNA of the CDR3: TGTGCCAGCAGTTTGGTGGCGGGGAGCTATGGCTACACCTTC.

The rearrangement uses TRBV6-6 and TRBJ2-1; possibly TRBD1 for D (7 bases). Germline assignment: CDR1 MNHNY and CDR2 SVGAGI (reference sequence). The CDR3 length is 17 residues. Trimming stripped 1 base from V and 5 bases from J, with 18 bases between. Written as DNA, the CDR3 is TGTGCCAGCAGTTACTTCTTCGTTGGCAGGGGGGACAATGAGCAGTTCTTC. As protein: CASSYFFVGRGDNEQFF.

This chain uses TRBV6-2 or TRBV6-3 with TRBJ1-5; D is ambiguous. The germline gives CDR1 MNHEY, CDR2 SVGEGT. With 3 bases removed from V and 7 bases from J, the gap between germline ends came to 13 bases. The CDR3 covers 14 residues. DNA for the CDR3: TGTGCCAGCAGTTATGTGGGCAGCGGACAGCCCCAGCATTTT. Its protein is CASSYVGSGQPQHF.

This clonotype came up a few times. The chain couples TRBV6-6 to TRBJ2-3, with 9 bases matching TRBD1. From germline, CDR1 is MNHNY and CDR2 SVGAGI (reference sequence). The CDR3 spans 14 residues. The junction had 6 bases not matched to a gene; V was cut back by 6 bases and J by 5 bases. CDR3 amino acids: CASSGTGRGDTQYF. The CDR3 nucleotides read TGTGCCAGCAGCGGGACAGGGCGAGGAGATACGCAGTATTTT.

The chain employs TRBV7-2 and TRBJ2-3, with 7 bases fitting TRBD1. Per the germline V gene, CDR1 is SGHTA and CDR2 is FQGNSA. V gave up 4 bases and J gave up 3 bases; unmatched junction bases: 7. This CDR3 has 15 amino acids. CDR3 bases: TGTGCCAGCAGCTCCCGAAGGGGGCCAACAGATACGCAGTATTTT. Amino acid sequence: CASSSRRGPTDTQYF.

This clonotype was seen just once. The genes are TRBV20-1 and TRBJ1-1; 7 positions match TRBD1. CDR3 length: 17 amino acids. Germline-derived CDR1 and CDR2 are DFQATT and SNEGSKA (reference sequence). Written as DNA, the CDR3 is TGCAATGCCAACCCAGACAGGGCAGTCCTCAGAGGCACTGAAGCTTTCTTT. Amino acid sequence: CNANPDRAVLRGTEAFF.

Only a few counts were recorded for this clonotype. The V call is TRBV18, the J call TRBJ2-5; weak D call: TRBD1 (6 bases). Deletions cut 7 bases from V and 4 bases from J, with 13 bases between. The CDR3 is 13 residues long. Germline V CDR1 and CDR2: KGHSH, LQKENI. CDR3 in DNA: TGTGCCAGCTTAGTACAGGGCGGAGAGACCCAGTACTTC. Translated, it gives CASLVQGGETQYF.

About this clonotype itself: Germline is not matched at one junction end, which may reflect a read error. The chain has TRBV7-2 and TRBJ2-5, with D perhaps matching TRBD2 (5 bases). The CDR3 loop spans 15 amino acids. CDR1 and CDR2 (germline): SGHTA, FQGNSA. CDR3 sequence: CAGSLAWRIGETQYF. The CDR3 DNA reads as TGTGCCGGCAGCTTAGCGTGGCGCATAGGGGAGACCCAGTACTTC.

The J gene is TRBJ2-7, the V gene TRBV2, with D possibly TRBD2 on 7 matching bases. Trimming cost V 4 bases and J 0 bases, with 16 bases left between them. Germline V CDR1 and CDR2: SNHLY, FYNNEI. The CDR3 spans 16 residues. The CDR3 DNA follows: TGTGCCAGCAGTGCTGCCCAGGGGAGGGTCTCCTACGAGCAGTACTTC. As protein: CASSAAQGRVSYEQYF.

V gene TRBV12-3 or TRBV12-4 combines with J gene TRBJ2-1; 12 bases are a match to TRBD2. This CDR3 comprises 14 residues. After removal of 7 bases from V and 10 bases from J, the junction contained 8 bases not matched to a gene. CDR3 nucleotide sequence: TGTGCCAGCACCCCTAGCGGGGGGGCCGAAGAGCAGTTCTTC. Translation gives CASTPSGGAEEQFF.

The sample holds one count of this clonotype. The CDR3 sequence is CASSPTNFQYNEQFF. For the CDR3, the DNA is TGTGCCAGCAGCCCGACTAATTTTCAGTACAATGAGCAGTTCTTC. The chain couples TRBV9 to TRBJ2-1, with a weak D call TRBD2 (5 bases). The V end was cut by 4 bases, the J end by 4 bases, with 15 bases between. The CDR3 loop spans 15 amino acids. CDR1 and CDR2 (germline): SGDLS, YYNGEE.

This chain joins TRBV27 and TRBJ2-1; D not certain. Germline CDR1 reads MNHEY; CDR2 reads SMNVEV (reference sequence). The length of the CDR3 is 13 residues. The V and J ends lost 6 bases and 8 bases respectively, with 14 bases between them. CDR3 in DNA: TGTGCCAGCAGCGCTCCCTTGATTTATGAGCAGTTCTTC. Protein product: CASSAPLIYEQFF.

The chain has TRBV28 and TRBJ2-7, with D possibly TRBD2 on 5 matching bases. The germline CDR1 and CDR2 sequences are MDHEN and SYDVKM. This CDR3 has 12 amino acids. Trimming cost V 10 bases and J 2 bases, with 12 bases left between them. The DNA of the CDR3 is TGTGCCACCCTGGAGCGGCCCTACGAGCAGTACTTC. Protein sequence: CATLERPYEQYF.

V and J are TRBV20-1 and TRBJ1-2; 9 bases are shared with TRBD1. Germline trimming cut 3 bases from V and 4 bases from J; bases unmatched to any gene: 9. Germline V gene data show CDR1 as DFQATT and CDR2 as SNEGSKA (reference sequence). The CDR3 loop spans 15 amino acids. The DNA for the CDR3 is TGCAGTGCTAGGACCGGGACAGGGACGGGCTATGGCTACACCTTC. Translation: CSARTGTGTGYGYTF.

The V gene is TRBV20-1, the J gene TRBJ2-4; TRBD2 matches at 7 bases. With the DNA end fitting TRBJ2-7 better, the J assignment may be wrong. The CDR3 is made up of 15 amino acids. Germline CDR1 is DFQATT and CDR2 is SNEGSKA (reference sequence). For the CDR3, the DNA is TGCAGTGCTAGAGATTTAAGCGGGGCCGGTTACGAGCAGTACTTC. It translates to CSARDLSGAGYEQYF.

The V and J genes are TRBV27 and TRBJ2-1; D is perhaps TRBD1 (6 bases). V lost 4 bases and J lost 2, with 15 bases in between. This CDR3 region has 16 residues. Germline V lookup: CDR1 MNHEY, CDR2 SMNVEV (reference sequence). CDR3 in DNA: TGTGCCAGCAGTTCCGGGCCCAGGGGCGCCTACAATGAGCAGTTCTTC. Its protein is CASSSGPRGAYNEQFF.